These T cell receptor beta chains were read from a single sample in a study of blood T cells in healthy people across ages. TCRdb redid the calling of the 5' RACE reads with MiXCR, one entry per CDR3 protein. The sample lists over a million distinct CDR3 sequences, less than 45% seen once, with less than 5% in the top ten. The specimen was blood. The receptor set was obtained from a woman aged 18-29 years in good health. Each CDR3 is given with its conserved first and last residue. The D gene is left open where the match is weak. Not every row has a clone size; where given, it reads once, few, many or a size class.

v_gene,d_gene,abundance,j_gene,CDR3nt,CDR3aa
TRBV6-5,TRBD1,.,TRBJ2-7,TGTGCCAGCAGTTCCACAAGGGGGGTCGGGACAGGAGGTTTTATGTACTTC,CASSSTRGVGTGGFMYF
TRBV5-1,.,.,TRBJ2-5,TGCGCCAGCAGCTTGGGACTAGGAAACTCGGGGGAGACCCAGTACTTC,CASSLGLGNSGETQYF
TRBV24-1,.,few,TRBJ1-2,TGTGCCACCAGTGATGAGTGGGGGGACTATGGCTACACCTTC,CATSDEWGDYGYTF
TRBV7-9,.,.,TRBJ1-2,TGTGCCAGCAGCTTAGCGGGTATATCTAACTATGGCTACACCTTC,CASSLAGISNYGYTF
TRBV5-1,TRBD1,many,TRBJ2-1,TGCGCCAGCAGCTTCCGACAGGGAGTAGATGAGCAGTTCTTC,CASSFRQGVDEQFF
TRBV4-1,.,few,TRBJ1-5,TGCGCCAGCAGCCAAGGTAAAGGAAGTCAGCCCCAGCATTTT,CASSQGKGSQPQHF
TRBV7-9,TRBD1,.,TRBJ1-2,TGTGCCAGCAGCTTAGGAAGCATACTGTCCGACAGGGGCCCTGGTGGCTACACCTTC,CASSLGSILSDRGPGGYTF
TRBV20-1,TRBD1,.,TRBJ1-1,TGCAGTGCTACCAGGACAGGGGTGGTTGAAGCTTTCTTT,CSATRTGVVEAFF
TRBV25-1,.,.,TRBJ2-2,TGTGCCAGCCAATCCTTAGTACCGGGAAGAAGCGGGGAGCTGTTTTTT,CASQSLVPGRSGELFF
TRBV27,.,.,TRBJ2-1,TGTGCCAGCAGCCCGGGTGGGGTTCGAGAAAATGAGCAGTTCTTC,CASSPGGVRENEQFF
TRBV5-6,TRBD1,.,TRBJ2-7,TGTGTCAGCAGCTTGGACAGGGGGTATTACGAGCAGTACTTC,CVSSLDRGYYEQYF
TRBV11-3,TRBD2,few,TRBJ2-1,TGTGCCAGCAGCTTAGACCCCAGCGCGGGAGGTTACAATGAGCAGTTCTTC,CASSLDPSAGGYNEQFF
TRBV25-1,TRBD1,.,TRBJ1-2,TGTGCCAGCAGTGACACCCGGGACAGGGGTCCACCTAACTATGGCTACACCTTC,CASSDTRDRGPPNYGYTF
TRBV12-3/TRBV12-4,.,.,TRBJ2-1,TGTGCCAGCGGGCGTAGGGGTGAGCAGTTCTTC,CASGRRGEQFF
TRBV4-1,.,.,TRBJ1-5,TGCGCCAGCAGCCAAGACGACGGTTCTAGGGAGCCCCAGCATTTT,CASSQDDGSREPQHF
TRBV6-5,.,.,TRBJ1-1,TGTGCCAGCAGTTACTTTCGGAACACTGAAACTTTCTTT,CASSYFRNTETFF
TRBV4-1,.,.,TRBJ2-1,TGCGCCAGCAGCCAAGTTAGGACCCCCAATGAGCAGTTCTTC,CASSQVRTPNEQFF
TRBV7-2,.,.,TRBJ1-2,TGTGCCAGCAACAACGGAGGCGGAGGGTCGTACTATGGCTACACCTTC,CASNNGGGGSYYGYTF
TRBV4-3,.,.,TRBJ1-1,TGCGCCAGCAGCCGACTGAAGACAGGGAACACTGAAGCTTTCTTT,CASSRLKTGNTEAFF
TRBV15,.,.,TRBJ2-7,TGTGCCACCAGCAGAGATGGAGGTTACGAGCAGTACTTC,CATSRDGGYEQYF
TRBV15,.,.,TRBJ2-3,TGTGCCACCTCTCAAGACGGCAGCTTAGATACGCAGTATTTT,CATSQDGSLDTQYF
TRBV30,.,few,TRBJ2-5,TGTGCCTGGAGTGCCTTTTCTAAGGGGGCCCAGTACTTC,CAWSAFSKGAQYF